These 26 T cell receptor beta chains were sequenced from one sample in a study of T cell repertoires in cytomegalovirus infection. TCRdb ran MiXCR on the reads and lists one entry per CDR3 protein. Seen here are roughly 760,000 distinct CDR3 sequences, roughly a third observed once, and the top ten hold 2.8%. The sample was PBMCs. These receptors all stem from a human donor in good health (CMV status not recorded). Some clones in this sample may be carry-over from other donors' samples.

Ten or more counts support this clonotype. J is TRBJ2-3 and V is TRBV12-3 or TRBV12-4, with D possibly TRBD1 on 5 matching bases. CDR3 length: 17 residues. Trimming stripped 6 bases from V and 1 base from J, with 20 bases between. The CDR3 here is CASSTRQRPKGTDTQYF. The CDR3 bases are TGTGCCAGCAGCACCAGACAGCGCCCCAAGGGCACAGATACGCAGTATTTT.

The chain couples TRBV12-3 or TRBV12-4 to TRBJ1-6, with 7 bases fitting TRBD1. CDR3 length equals 14 residues. The trim removed 3 bases at V and 9 bases at J, leaving 5 bases unmatched. The CDR3 nucleotides read TGTGCCAGCAGTTTCGACAGGGTATCTTCACCCCTCCACTTT. Its protein product is CASSFDRVSSPLHF.

The chain links TRBV5-1 to TRBJ2-1, with TRBD1 as a possible D gene (6 bases). The length of the CDR3 is 15 residues. The germline V gene has CDR1 SGHRS and CDR2 YFSETQ. Trimming took off 2 bases at V and 5 bases at J, with 14 bases between the two ends. DNA of the CDR3: TGCGCCAGCAGCTTACCCACGACAGGTGACAATGAGCAGTTCTTC. Translation: CASSLPTTGDNEQFF.

The chain couples TRBV6-2 or TRBV6-3 to TRBJ1-1; D remains unclear. Germline CDR1 MNHEY, CDR2 SVGEGT. This CDR3 has 14 amino acids. Trimming shortened V by 7 bases and J by 1 base, and 13 bases separated the two germline ends. In nucleotides, the CDR3 is TGTGCCAGCAATAGTCCCGGCCCGAACACTGAAGCTTTCTTT. It codes for CASNSPGPNTEAFF.

V gene TRBV7-9 combines with J gene TRBJ1-1; 7 bases map to TRBD1. The V and J ends lost 8 bases and 4 bases, in that order; junction bases with no gene match: 4. The germline CDR1 and CDR2 sequences are SEHNR and FQNEAQ (reference sequence). The CDR3 spans 12 residues. DNA for the CDR3: TGTGCCAGCCGAACAGGGGTCACTGAAGCTTTCTTT. This gives the protein CASRTGVTEAFF.

This clonotype was observed a few times. The J gene is TRBJ2-7, the V gene TRBV7-9, with 7 bases identical to TRBD1. The germline V gene encodes CDR1 SEHNR and CDR2 FQNEAQ (reference sequence). The CDR3 consists of 15 residues. Unmatched junction bases numbered 10, after V lost 3 bases and J lost 5 bases. In DNA, the CDR3 is TGTGCCAGCAGCTTGTTCGGGACAGTCGGGGACGAGCAGTACTTC. This translates into CASSLFGTVGDEQYF.

J is TRBJ2-3 and V is TRBV5-8; D may be TRBD2 (6 bases). The CDR3 covers 15 residues. Germline lookup yields CDR1 SGHTS and CDR2 YDEGEE. Trimming removed 2 bases from V and 2 bases from J, with 12 bases in between. CDR3 protein: CASSFLGSLTDTQYF. CDR3 bases: TGTGCCAGCAGCTTCCTCGGGAGCCTCACAGATACGCAGTATTTT. Full variable domain (rest looked up from reference TRBV5-8 and TRBJ2-3): EAGVTQSPTHLIKTRGQQATLRCSPISGHTSVYWYQQALGLGLQFLLWYDEGEERNRGNFPPRFSGRQFPNYSSELNVNALELEDSALYLCASSFLGSLTDTQYFGPGTRLTVL.

Comments on this clonotype: The conserved phenylalanine or tryptophan is not found at the CDR3 terminus, so this likely reflects a read error. The chain is built from TRBV11-2 and TRBJ2-1; 9 nucleotides align to TRBD1. Germline V gene sequence: CDR1 SGHAT, CDR2 FQNNGV. The J segment lost 5 bases and the V segment lost 5 bases, leaving 16 bases of the junction unmatched. The CDR3 contains 18 residues. The CDR3 nucleotides are TGTGCCAGCAGCAGATCCGGGACAGGGATCGGCAGGAACAATGAGCAGTTCTTA. Protein sequence: CASSRSGTGIGRNNEQFL.

This clonotype was observed many times. The V gene is TRBV4-1, the J gene TRBJ1-5; weak D call: TRBD1 (5 bases). Trimming removed 0 bases from V and 6 bases from J, with 12 bases in between. CDR3 length equals 15 residues. Germline CDR1 and CDR2: MGHRA and YSYEKL. The DNA of the CDR3 is TGCGCCAGCAGCCAAGAACTCCAGGGCGGTCAGCCCCAGCATTTT. It is translated as CASSQELQGGQPQHF.

CDR3 sequence: CASSLPLAGGSYEQYF. For the CDR3, the DNA is TGTGCCAGCAGTTTACCCCTGGCGGGGGGATCCTACGAGCAGTACTTC. The rearrangement uses TRBV28 and TRBJ2-7, with 8 bases lining up with TRBD2. Germline V gives CDR1 MDHEN, CDR2 SYDVKM. The V and J ends lost 2 bases and 1 base, in that order; junction bases with no gene match: 7. The CDR3 is 16 amino acids.

This clonotype turned up a few times. This chain connects TRBV4-1 to TRBJ1-1; D may be TRBD1 (6 bases). V lost 3 bases and J lost 5, with 13 bases in between. The CDR3 loop spans 14 amino acids. CDR1 MGHRA and CDR2 YSYEKL come from the germline V gene. CDR3 sequence reads: CASSQVGGRTEAFF. The CDR3 DNA sequence: TGCGCCAGCAGCCAGGTCGGGGGGCGAACTGAAGCTTTCTTT.

This clonotype was recorded a few times. The V call is TRBV12-3 or TRBV12-4, the J call TRBJ1-4; D possibly corresponds to TRBD1 (5 bases). CDR3 size: 15 residues. V was shortened by 7 bases and J by 4 bases, with 16 bases between the two germline ends. CDR3 coding DNA: TGTGCCAGCACCTACCGGGGCTCCATTAATGAAAAACTGTTTTTT. Protein product: CASTYRGSINEKLFF.

This clonotype came up a few times. The chain joins TRBV14 to TRBJ1-6; D gene unclear. CDR1 is SGHDN, CDR2 FVKESK, per germline. The CDR3 is 15 amino acids. Trimming pared 3 bases from V and 3 bases from J, leaving 9 bases between. The CDR3 spells CASSHGDYYNSPLHF. In nucleotides, the CDR3 is TGTGCCAGCAGCCACGGAGACTACTATAATTCACCCCTCCACTTT.

The gene calls are TRBV6-5 and TRBJ2-1, with 10 bases fitting TRBD2. The CDR3 consists of 20 residues. Germline CDR1 is MNHEY and CDR2 is SVGAGI. Trimming cost V 1 base and J 3 bases; bases outside gene matches: 15. CDR3 DNA sequence: TGTGCCAGCAGTTACTTTCTAGCGGGAGACGCACTGGGGGGCTACAATGAGCAGTTCTTC. Translating it yields CASSYFLAGDALGGYNEQFF.

A note on this clonotype: A much larger clone lies a single base off, so this may be a read error. The J gene is TRBJ1-1, the V gene TRBV7-2, with 8 bases that match TRBD1. The CDR3 runs to 16 residues. The germline CDR1 and CDR2 sequences are SGHTA and FQGNSA. J gave up 4 bases and V 4 bases, and 11 bases lay outside the gene matches. The CDR3 reads CASSSGLRGRITEAFF. CDR3 bases: TGTGCCAGCAGCTCAGGGCTCAGGGGGCGGATCACTGAAGCTTTCTTT.

This clonotype was observed many times. The chain combines TRBV7-6 with TRBJ2-7; 7 bases fit TRBD1. The V gene's germline CDR1 is SGHVS and CDR2 FNYEAQ. Trimming cost V 6 bases and J 6 bases; bases outside gene matches: 5. The CDR3 extends over 12 amino acids. Here the CDR3 DNA reads TGTGCCAGCAGTCCGAAGGGGGCCGAGCAGTACTTC. This codes for CASSPKGAEQYF.

This clonotype was seen a handful of times. The DNA for the CDR3 is TGCAGTGCCCCTTCCCTTTCTCAGAACACCGGGGAGCTGTTTTTT. Protein sequence: CSAPSLSQNTGELFF. The chain employs TRBV20-1 and TRBJ2-2; D is unresolved. V was clipped by 6 bases and J by 1 base, with 15 bases between them. This CDR3 is built from 15 residues. The germline V gene has CDR1 DFQATT and CDR2 SNEGSKA (reference sequence).

This clonotype was seen many times. The genes are TRBV29-1 and TRBJ2-1; D remains ambiguous. The CDR3 contains 10 residues. V lost 5 bases, J lost 12 bases, and 11 bases lay in between. Germline CDR1 is SQVTM and CDR2 is ANQGSEA. The CDR3 loop is CSVPRGGQFF. CDR3 nucleotide sequence: TGCAGCGTTCCCCGCGGTGGGCAGTTCTTC.

The rearrangement links TRBV7-9 to TRBJ2-7; 11 nucleotides agree with TRBD2. With V trimmed by 5 bases and J by 0 bases, 15 bases remained unmatched. Per the germline V gene, CDR1 is SEHNR and CDR2 is FQNEAQ (reference sequence). The CDR3 length is 19 residues. CDR3 coding DNA: TGTGCCAGCAGCACGAACACAAAACTAGCGGGAGTCACCTCCTACGAGCAGTACTTC. Translation: CASSTNTKLAGVTSYEQYF.

There are a few counts of this clonotype. This sequence joins TRBV7-2 and TRBJ1-5; possible D gene TRBD1, 6 bases. The length of the CDR3 is 16 residues. The germline V gene encodes CDR1 SGHTA and CDR2 FQGNSA. V was trimmed by 5 bases and J by 2 bases, leaving 16 bases between them. CDR3 nucleotide sequence: TGTGCCAGCAGCCCCCGACAGGTTGGGGGCAATCAGCCCCAGCATTTT. It codes for CASSPRQVGGNQPQHF.

The chain joins TRBV29-1 to TRBJ1-2, with TRBD1 matching 8 bases. V shed 5 bases and J 4 bases; nucleotides not matched to a gene: 15. CDR3 size: 16 residues. Germline V gene data show CDR1 as SQVTM and CDR2 as ANQGSEA. The CDR3 DNA sequence: TGCAGCGTTCTGACTGCTAGGACGGACAGGGTCTATGGCTACACCTTC. This encodes CSVLTARTDRVYGYTF.

This clonotype was detected only a few times. The chain uses TRBV11-3 and TRBJ2-2; D is perhaps TRBD2 (6 bases). The ends were cut back, 1 base at V and 6 bases at J, with 15 bases in the middle. This CDR3 is built from 16 residues. Germline assignment: CDR1 SGHNT and CDR2 YENEEA. CDR3 DNA sequence: TGTGCCAGCAGCTTAGTATTGGGCGGAGGGGCCGGGGAGCTGTTTTTT. Translating it yields CASSLVLGGGAGELFF.

This clonotype has only a few counts. V and J are TRBV12-3 or TRBV12-4 and TRBJ2-2; 8 nucleotides line up with TRBD1. The CDR3 covers 15 residues. Germline trimming cut 1 base from V and 5 bases from J; bases unmatched to any gene: 3. The CDR3 loop is CASSLGQGWTGELFF. In DNA, the CDR3 is TGTGCCAGCAGTTTAGGACAGGGGTGGACCGGGGAGCTGTTTTTT.

The J gene is TRBJ2-7, the V gene TRBV7-9; the match to TRBD1 covers 8 bases. This CDR3 has 15 residues. With 7 bases clipped from V and 2 bases from J, the junction kept 10 bases outside the gene matches. In germline, CDR1 is SEHNR, CDR2 FQNEAQ (reference sequence). The CDR3 DNA reads as TGTGCCAGCACCACAGGGGGGACAGGAACCTACGAGCAGTACTTC. It specifies CASTTGGTGTYEQYF.

This chain links TRBV24-1 with TRBJ2-6; no clear D. Germline assignment: CDR1 KGHDR and CDR2 SFDVKD. This CDR3 region has 12 residues. The germline V and J ends were trimmed by 5 bases and 13 bases, with 11 bases remaining between them. The CDR3: CATSAGSEVLTF. Here the CDR3 DNA reads TGTGCCACCAGTGCTGGGTCAGAGGTCCTGACTTTC.

This clonotype was found a few times. This chain joins TRBV28 and TRBJ1-5; D is undetermined. Germline V gives CDR1 MDHEN, CDR2 SYDVKM. V was cut by 3 bases and J by 3 bases, with 12 bases left in between. The CDR3 has 15 residues. The CDR3 spells CASSLLGTNNQPQHF. CDR3 bases: TGTGCCAGCAGTTTGCTAGGCACAAACAATCAGCCCCAGCATTTT. Full variable domain (outside the CDR3, taken from reference TRBV28 and TRBJ1-5): DVKVTQSSRYLVKRTGEKVFLECVQDMDHENMFWYRQDPGLGLRLIYFSYDVKMKEKGDIPEGYSVSREKKERFSLILESASTNQTSMYLCASSLLGTNNQPQHFGDGTRLSIL.